This entry lists 22 T cell receptor beta chains sequenced from one sample in a study of blood T cell repertoires in COVID-19. Only in-frame clones appear in the TCRdb table, and some are missing; sequencing was by immunoSEQ multiplex PCR. The sample includes roughly 98,000 clones, approximately 86% of them seen just once. Source material: peripheral blood. The source of these receptors is a woman aged 70 to 79 with active or convalescent COVID-19.

The rearrangement links TRBV23-1 to TRBJ1-5; 9 bases match TRBD1. TRBV23-1 is an ORF; its function is uncertain. J was trimmed by 1 base and V by 0 bases; bases with no gene match: 13. This CDR3 has 20 residues. The CDR3 DNA reads as TGCGCCAGCAGTCAATCGATCACGGACAGGGGATGGAAGAGCAATCAGCCCCAGCATTTT. Amino acids: CASSQSITDRGWKSNQPQHF.

This chain links TRBV6-1 with TRBJ2-2, with 10 bases aligning to TRBD1. CDR1 and CDR2 from the germline V gene are MNHNS and SASEGT. The CDR3 length is 15 residues. V trimming: 2 bases; J trimming: 7 bases; junction bases outside the gene matches: 4. The CDR3 nucleotides read TGTGCCAGCAGTGAAAGGGACAGGGGAAACGGGGAGCTGTTTTTT. This translates into CASSERDRGNGELFF.

This sequence joins TRBV5-1 and TRBJ1-1; D unclear. The CDR3 has 13 residues. V lost 5 bases, J lost 1 base, and 9 bases lay in between. Germline assignment: CDR1 SGHRS and CDR2 YFSETQ. CDR3 region: CASRASENTEAFF. DNA of the CDR3: TGCGCCAGCAGGGCGAGCGAGAACACTGAAGCTTTCTTT.

The genes are TRBV5-1 and TRBJ2-5; 7 bases align to TRBD2. V lost 6 bases, J lost 3 bases, and 8 bases stayed unmatched. Germline CDR1 reads SGHRS; CDR2 reads YFSETQ. The CDR3 sequence is 14 residues long. Here the CDR3 reads CASTPGGNEETQYF. The CDR3 DNA sequence: TGCGCCAGCACTCCCGGGGGGAACGAAGAGACCCAGTACTTC.

The chain has TRBV4-3 and TRBJ1-5; 10 bases map to TRBD1. The CDR3 has 15 amino acids. Germline V gene data show CDR1 as LGHNA and CDR2 as YSLEER. The junction had 7 bases not matched to a gene; V was cut back by 5 bases and J by 6 bases. The CDR3 bases are TGCGCCAGCAGCTACGGGACAGGGGAAACTCAGCCCCAGCATTTT. Translation: CASSYGTGETQPQHF.

V is TRBV2 and J is TRBJ2-3; no clear D. Germline V CDR1 and CDR2: SNHLY, FYNNEI. V gave up 6 bases and J gave up 6 bases, with 10 bases separating them. The CDR3 extends over 12 amino acids. The CDR3: CASSVIRDTQYF. Here the CDR3 DNA reads TGTGCCAGCAGCGTCATCCGGGATACGCAGTATTTT.

The rearrangement uses TRBV4-1 and TRBJ1-1; a weak D match, TRBD1 (6 bases). The CDR3 sequence is 18 residues long. Germline V gene data show CDR1 as MGHRA and CDR2 as YSYEKL. The V end lost 1 base, the J end lost 5 bases, and 23 bases lay between the germline ends. The DNA of the CDR3 is TGCGCCAGCAGCCAAGTATTATCCAGGGGATTCTCGGTGACTGAAGCTTTCTTT. Translated: CASSQVLSRGFSVTEAFF.

CDR3 sequence: CASSLPGFSYEQYF. The CDR3 nucleotides are TGTGCCAGCAGCTTACCAGGTTTCTCCTACGAGCAGTACTTC. J is TRBJ2-7 and V is TRBV7-2; no clear D. The CDR3 loop spans 14 amino acids. The V gene lost 2 bases and the J gene lost 0 bases, with 8 bases spanning the gap. Per germline, CDR1 SGHTA and CDR2 FQGNSA.

The chain has TRBV6-5 and TRBJ2-7; 7 bases are a match to TRBD1. Germline loops: CDR1 MNHEY, CDR2 SVGAGI. With V trimmed by 6 bases and J by 6 bases, 8 bases remained unmatched. The CDR3 runs to 13 residues. DNA for the CDR3: TGTGCCAGCAGCTCCCGTCGACAGGGCGAGCAGTACTTC. Translation: CASSSRRQGEQYF.

The chain couples TRBV11-3 to TRBJ2-2; no clear D. The length of the CDR3 is 14 residues. The ends were cut back, 1 base at V and 5 bases at J, with 8 bases in the middle. Germline values: CDR1 SGHNT, CDR2 YENEEA. The CDR3 spells CASSLGPLTGELFF. CDR3 nucleotides: TGTGCCAGCAGCTTAGGTCCCCTAACCGGGGAGCTGTTTTTT.

This clone was picked up one time. This rearrangement joins TRBV18 to TRBJ2-7, with a weak D call TRBD1 (5 bases). The CDR3 has 14 residues. CDR1 is KGHSH and CDR2 is LQKENI in the germline V gene. V was clipped by 2 bases and J by 2 bases, with 10 bases between them. The CDR3 nucleotides are TGTGCCAGCTCACCAACCGACAGTACCTACGAGCAGTACTTC. Amino acids: CASSPTDSTYEQYF.

The chain is built from TRBV5-1 and TRBJ2-1; no firm D call. Germline V gene data show CDR1 as SGHRS and CDR2 as YFSETQ. This CDR3 region has 13 residues. V gave up 1 base and J gave up 7 bases, with 9 bases separating them. The CDR3 DNA reads as TGCGCCAGCAGCTTGACGACTGTGAATGAGCAGTTCTTC. It translates to CASSLTTVNEQFF.

V and J are TRBV10-1 and TRBJ2-3; TRBD2 aligns across 11 bases. Germline V gene sequence: CDR1 WNHNN, CDR2 SYGVQD (reference sequence). The CDR3 extends over 15 amino acids. The J segment lost 4 bases and the V segment lost 0 bases, leaving 0 bases of the junction unmatched. CDR3 coding DNA: TGCGCCAGCAGTGAGTCGACTAGCGGGGCAGATACGCAGTATTTT. This gives the protein CASSESTSGADTQYF.

This sequence joins TRBV7-2 and TRBJ2-7; D gene ambiguous. Per germline, CDR1 SGHTA and CDR2 FQGNSA. The CDR3 spans 13 residues. Deletions cut 5 bases from V and 2 bases from J, with 10 bases between. In DNA form, the CDR3 reads TGTGCCAGCAGCCCCCCCCCGGCCTACGAGCAGTACTTC. It yields the protein CASSPPPAYEQYF. The full variable domain, completed using reference TRBV7-2 and TRBJ2-7, is GAGVSQSPSNKVTEKGKDVELRCDPISGHTALYWYRQSLGQGLEFLIYFQGNSAPDKSGLPSDRFSAERTGGSVSTLTIQRTQQEDSAVYLCASSPPPAYEQYFGPGTRLTVT.

CDR3 sequence (DNA): TGTGCCAGTAGTATGGGAGGCTATGGCTACACCTTC. Translating it yields CASSMGGYGYTF. V gene TRBV19 combines with J gene TRBJ1-2; D uncertain. This CDR3 comprises 12 residues. Germline lookup yields CDR1 LNHDA and CDR2 SQIVND (reference sequence). The V gene lost 3 bases and the J gene lost 4 bases, with 6 bases spanning the gap.

The CDR3 is CASSLRGTGLEAFF. The CDR3 nucleotides are TGTGCCAGCAGCTTACGTGGGACAGGGCTTGAAGCTTTCTTT. V usage is TRBV11-2 and J usage is TRBJ1-1; TRBD1 agrees at 9 bases. Trimming cost V 2 bases and J 7 bases; bases outside gene matches: 5. Looked up from germline, CDR1 is SGHAT and CDR2 is FQNNGV. This CDR3 is built from 14 residues.

The chain has TRBV18 and TRBJ1-2; weak D call: TRBD1 (5 bases). This CDR3 region has 13 residues. Trimming pared 2 bases from V and 8 bases from J, leaving 12 bases between. The V gene's germline CDR1 is KGHSH and CDR2 LQKENI. CDR3 region: CASSPLRGGGYTF. CDR3 bases: TGTGCCAGCTCACCATTGCGGGGCGGGGGCTACACCTTC.

The rearrangement uses TRBV9 and TRBJ1-1, with unresolved D. The CDR3 runs 14 residues. In germline, CDR1 is SGDLS, CDR2 YYNGEE. V gave up 3 bases and J gave up 0 bases, with 9 bases separating them. CDR3 in DNA: TGTGCCAGCAGCGCCGCGAGTATGAACACTGAAGCTTTCTTT. This encodes CASSAASMNTEAFF.

The J gene is TRBJ2-2, the V gene TRBV5-6, with 9 bases lining up with TRBD1. Germline CDR1 and CDR2: SGHDT and YYEEEE. The length of the CDR3 is 15 residues. V lost 3 bases, J lost 6 bases, and 6 bases stayed unmatched. CDR3 loop: CASSSGQGDPGELFF. CDR3 DNA sequence: TGTGCCAGCAGCTCGGGACAGGGAGATCCCGGGGAGCTGTTTTTT.

This chain uses TRBV15 with TRBJ1-6; D not resolved. The CDR3 runs 17 residues. In germline, CDR1 is LNHNV, CDR2 YYDKDF (reference sequence). Trimming shortened V by 0 bases and J by 0 bases, and 9 bases separated the two germline ends. The CDR3 bases are TGTGCCACCAGCAGAGATCGGGGTAGCTCCTATAATTCACCCCTCCACTTT. Translated: CATSRDRGSSYNSPLHF.

The rearrangement joins TRBV28 to TRBJ2-5, with 7 positions matching TRBD1. Trimming at V came to 5 bases and at J to 2 bases, leaving 5 bases not matched to a gene. Germline CDR1 is MDHEN and CDR2 is SYDVKM. The length of the CDR3 is 14 residues. The CDR3 loop reads CASSQGGVQETQYF. CDR3 DNA sequence: TGTGCCAGCAGTCAAGGGGGCGTGCAAGAGACCCAGTACTTC.

The CDR3 DNA sequence: TGTGCCAGCATTAGAACAGGTAACAATCAGCCCCAGCATTTT. Translation gives CASIRTGNNQPQHF. V is TRBV6-5 and J is TRBJ1-5; D may be TRBD1 (5 bases). This CDR3 has 14 amino acids. In germline, CDR1 is MNHEY, CDR2 SVGAGI. V was shortened by 7 bases and J by 3 bases, with 13 bases between the two germline ends.